The 4 T cell receptor beta chains below come from one sample, sequenced in a study of quantifying T cell responses using KT2 cells. At the level of the study: cDNA was made from DNase-treated RNA using alpha and beta constant primers.

An oligo carrying a UMI was ligated to the cDNA 3' end. First-round PCR used about 4 cycles and beta primers RC1.1 and RC1.2 covering TRBC1 and TRBC2. MiXCR was run by TCRdb on the UMI-ligation and nested PCR reads, yielding one entry per CDR3 protein. Of 40,000 to 50,000 distinct CDR3 sequences listed, about a sixth are singletons. The sequencing input was PBMCs spiked with cells of the T cell clone KT2. The receptors shown here come from a human donor.

This clonotype was recorded many times. The V call is TRBV27, the J call TRBJ2-5; D unresolved. The CDR3 length is 13 residues. Trimming removed 5 bases at V and 1 base at J, with 8 bases between. In germline, CDR1 is MNHEY, CDR2 SMNVEV (reference sequence). The CDR3 DNA reads as TGTGCCAGCAGTCGAGCCCCCCAAGAGACCCAGTACTTC. Translated: CASSRAPQETQYF.

This clonotype was observed a handful of times. The chain is built from TRBV5-1 and TRBJ1-1; perhaps TRBD1 as D (6 bases). Germline values: CDR1 SGHRS, CDR2 YFSETQ. This CDR3 is built from 15 residues. The V and J ends lost 0 bases and 1 base respectively, with 10 bases between them. DNA of the CDR3: TGCGCCAGCAGCTTGGGACAGGCCTCGAACACTGAAGCTTTCTTT. Protein sequence: CASSLGQASNTEAFF.

The gene calls are TRBV9 and TRBJ1-2; a possible D gene is TRBD1 (5 bases). Deletions cut 3 bases from V and 4 bases from J, with 16 bases between. This CDR3 is built from 15 residues. Per the germline V gene, CDR1 is SGDLS and CDR2 is YYNGEE. The CDR3 reads CASSGAVDNVYGYTF. The CDR3 coding sequence is TGTGCCAGCAGCGGGGCCGTGGACAACGTCTATGGCTACACCTTC. The entire variable domain, with the rest obtained from reference TRBV9 and TRBJ1-2, is as follows: DSGVTQTPKHLITATGQRVTLRCSPRSGDLSVYWYQQSLDQGLQFLIQYYNGEERAKGNILERFSAQQFPDLHSELNLSSLELGDSALYFCASSGAVDNVYGYTFGSGTRLTVV.

The V gene is TRBV3-1, the J gene TRBJ1-1; a weak D match, TRBD1 (6 bases). The V and J ends lost 0 bases and 6 bases respectively, with 8 bases between them. The CDR3 consists of 13 residues. Germline CDR1 and CDR2: LGHDT and YNNKEL (reference sequence). In DNA form, the CDR3 reads TGTGCCAGCAGCCAAGATGGGGGCCCTGAAGCTTTCTTT. This codes for CASSQDGGPEAFF.